These 30 T cell receptor beta chains came from one sample sequenced in a study of CXCR3-negative and CXCR3-positive naive CD8 T cells. UMI labels and 5' RACE were used to prepare the TRB cDNA libraries. TCRdb reprocessed the 5' RACE reads and keeps a single row for each CDR3 protein, giving no DNA. The record lists under 50,000 distinct CDR3 sequences, of which the ten most abundant hold 2% to 3%. Source material: naive CXCR3- CD8+ T cells from blood. Subset noted: CD45RO-CCR7+CD27+CD95- naive CD8+ T cells lacking CXCR3 (TNR3-). These receptors all stem from a human donor in good health. Some clones in this sample may be carry-over from other donors' samples.

J is TRBJ2-7 and V is TRBV12-3 or TRBV12-4; TCRdb's assignment of TRBD2 cannot be checked, as there is no DNA. This CDR3 spans 14 amino acids. CDR3 in amino acids: CASSSSDTAYEQYF.

The gene calls are TRBV14 and TRBJ2-7; without DNA, the TCRdb call of TRBD1 cannot be checked. The V gene's germline CDR1 is SGHDN and CDR2 FVKESK. The CDR3 is 13 residues long. CDR3 sequence: CASSQARGGEQYF.

The rearrangement joins TRBV21-1 to TRBJ1-2; as DNA is missing, the TRBD1 call by TCRdb cannot be tested. TRBV21-1 is described as a pseudogene. CDR3 size: 14 residues. CDR3 protein: CASSKADRGFGYTF.

The gene calls are TRBV4-1 and TRBJ2-1; with no DNA, the TCRdb D assignment of TRBD2 cannot be verified. The CDR3 spans 15 residues. CDR1 is MGHRA, CDR2 YSYEKL, per germline. This CDR3 reads CASSPLEGRVGEQFF.

The rearrangement uses TRBV20-1 and TRBJ2-7. The CDR3 is 16 amino acids. Germline CDR1 is DFQATT and CDR2 is SNEGSKA (reference sequence). CDR3 loop: CSARATSADFAYEQYF.

This rearrangement joins TRBV5-1 to TRBJ2-2; TCRdb's assignment of TRBD2 cannot be checked, as there is no DNA. The CDR3 consists of 17 residues. Per the germline V gene, CDR1 is SGHRS and CDR2 is YFSETQ. Here the CDR3 reads CASSLALRLAGTGELFF.

The V call is TRBV5-1, the J call TRBJ2-1. Germline loops: CDR1 SGHRS, CDR2 YFSETQ. This CDR3 is built from 15 residues. CDR3 protein: CASTRPGGSYNEQFF. The variable domain in full, completed from reference TRBV5-1 and TRBJ2-1, reads KAGVTQTPRYLIKTRGQQVTLSCSPISGHRSVSWYQQTPGQGLQFLFEYFSETQRNKGNFPGRFSGRQFSNSRSEMNVSTLELGDSALYLCASTRPGGSYNEQFFGPGTRLTVL.

CDR3 sequence: CASSYSGVSSYNEQFF. This chain links TRBV6-2 or TRBV6-3 with TRBJ2-1. CDR3 length: 16 residues. Germline values: CDR1 MNHEY, CDR2 SVGEGT.

The chain joins TRBV4-3 to TRBJ1-2; the TCRdb call, TRBD1, lacks DNA for checking. The CDR3 has 16 amino acids. Germline loops: CDR1 LGHNA, CDR2 YSLEER. CDR3 sequence: CASSQGFRDRVDGYTF.

This chain links TRBV20-1 with TRBJ2-5; TCRdb calls TRBD2, which cannot be checked without DNA. CDR1 is DFQATT and CDR2 is SNEGSKA in the germline V gene (reference sequence). The CDR3 loop spans 17 amino acids. The CDR3 loop reads CSARGGTSGGPQETQYF.

The chain employs TRBV12-3 or TRBV12-4 and TRBJ2-5; checking the TCRdb D call of TRBD2 is not possible without DNA. The CDR3 loop spans 15 amino acids. The CDR3 is CASGRGGRMQETQYF.

The V gene is TRBV15, the J gene TRBJ2-5; TCRdb indicates TRBD1, and absent DNA this call remains unverified. CDR3 length: 15 amino acids. Germline V gene data show CDR1 as LNHNV and CDR2 as YYDKDF (reference sequence). CDR3 sequence: CATSRDGADQETQYF.

J is TRBJ1-2 and V is TRBV7-6; the D call of TRBD1 rests on TCRdb alone, since no DNA is present to check it. Germline V lookup: CDR1 SGHVS, CDR2 FNYEAQ. CDR3 size: 12 residues. CDR3 region: CASSLDREGYTF.

The genes are TRBV4-2 and TRBJ2-7; TCRdb designates TRBD1, a call that cannot be tested without DNA. Germline V gives CDR1 LGHNA, CDR2 YNFKEQ. CDR3 length: 15 amino acids. The CDR3 protein is CASSQGAGRAYEQYF.

V usage is TRBV5-8 and J usage is TRBJ2-5; TCRdb's D gene call, TRBD2, goes unchecked for lack of DNA. CDR1 is SGHTS and CDR2 is YDEGEE in the germline V gene. CDR3 length: 15 residues. CDR3: CASSLFLAGRETQYF.

By frequency, this clonotype is medium-sized. The chain's CDR3 is CASSSETGNEQYF. J is TRBJ2-7 and V is TRBV21-1; TCRdb reports TRBD1, a call that lacks DNA to check it against. TRBV21-1 is recorded as a pseudogene. The CDR3 extends over 13 amino acids.

The J gene is TRBJ2-7, the V gene TRBV5-5. CDR1 is SGHKS and CDR2 is YYEKEE in the germline V gene (reference sequence). The CDR3 is made up of 13 amino acids. The CDR3 reads CASSLTNNYEQYF.

The chain recombines TRBV6-6 with TRBJ2-7; the TRBD2 assignment by TCRdb is unverifiable without DNA. Per the germline V gene, CDR1 is MNHNY and CDR2 is SVGAGI (reference sequence). This CDR3 spans 20 amino acids. CDR3: CASIQGPRTSGRAGPYEQYF.

The chain uses TRBV4-1 and TRBJ1-6. The CDR3 consists of 14 residues. Germline CDR1 MGHRA, CDR2 YSYEKL. The CDR3 region is CASSQGQGDSPLHF.

The rearrangement links TRBV6-6 to TRBJ1-1; the TCRdb D gene call, TRBD1, has no DNA to confirm it. CDR3 length: 15 residues. Germline-derived CDR1 and CDR2 are MNHNY and SVGAGI (reference sequence). CDR3 sequence: CASSYRGDLNTEAFF.

The chain combines TRBV6-5 with TRBJ2-1; TCRdb's D call of TRBD1 is untestable without DNA. The CDR3 consists of 17 residues. Germline V gene data show CDR1 as MNHEY and CDR2 as SVGAGI. The CDR3 is CASSYSPGDSLLNEQFF.

The genes are TRBV25-1 and TRBJ2-5; TCRdb names TRBD1, which stays unverified in the absence of DNA. The germline V gene has CDR1 MGHDK and CDR2 SYGVNS. The CDR3 length is 12 residues. The CDR3 here is CASRGGQETQYF. The variable domain in full, completed from reference TRBV25-1 and TRBJ2-5, reads EADIYQTPRYLVIGTGKKITLECSQTMGHDKMYWYQQDPGMELHLIHYSYGVNSTEKGDLSSESTVSRIRTEHFPLTLESARPSHTSQYLCASRGGQETQYFGPGTRLLVL.

J is TRBJ2-1 and V is TRBV25-1; TCRdb picks TRBD2, but there is no DNA to check that call. The CDR3 spans 14 residues. Germline CDR1 is MGHDK and CDR2 is SYGVNS. CDR3 sequence: CASSDSGSYNEQFF.

The J gene is TRBJ2-7, the V gene TRBV28; no DNA is available, so the TRBD1 call from TCRdb remains unchecked. Germline CDR1 reads MDHEN; CDR2 reads SYDVKM. The CDR3 is 15 amino acids. The CDR3 sequence: CASREDRSSSYEQYF. The complete variable domain, with remaining parts taken from reference TRBV28 and TRBJ2-7, reads DVKVTQSSRYLVKRTGEKVFLECVQDMDHENMFWYRQDPGLGLRLIYFSYDVKMKEKGDIPEGYSVSREKKERFSLILESASTNQTSMYLCASREDRSSSYEQYFGPGTRLTVT.

This chain uses TRBV7-8 with TRBJ1-2; TCRdb's D gene call, TRBD1, goes unchecked for lack of DNA. The CDR3 has 14 residues. The germline V gene encodes CDR1 SGHVS and CDR2 FQNEAQ. CDR3 residues: CASSLSGLGYGYTF.

This chain connects TRBV6-5 to TRBJ1-1; TCRdb reports TRBD1, a call that lacks DNA to check it against. The CDR3 spans 15 residues. Per the germline V gene, CDR1 is MNHEY and CDR2 is SVGAGI. The CDR3 loop reads CASSFDRGSNTEAFF.

The chain links TRBV10-3 to TRBJ1-1. CDR1 ENHRY and CDR2 SYGVKD come from the germline V gene. The CDR3 extends over 11 amino acids. CDR3 sequence reads: CAISGDTEAFF.

The chain is built from TRBV7-9 and TRBJ1-1; the D call of TRBD1 rests on TCRdb alone, since no DNA is present to check it. CDR3 length: 13 amino acids. CDR1 and CDR2 (germline): SEHNR, FQNEAQ (reference sequence). CDR3 sequence: CASSLSGDTEAFF. The variable domain in full, completed from reference TRBV7-9 and TRBJ1-1, reads DTGVSQNPRHKITKRGQNVTFRCDPISEHNRLYWYRQTLGQGPEFLTYFQNEAQLEKSRLLSDRFSAERPKGSFSTLEIQRTEQGDSAMYLCASSLSGDTEAFFGQGTRLTVV.

This chain links TRBV4-1 with TRBJ1-1; TCRdb names TRBD1, which stays unverified in the absence of DNA. Germline CDR1 MGHRA, CDR2 YSYEKL. CDR3 length equals 14 residues. The CDR3 region is CASSQVEQGAGAFF.

The rearrangement uses TRBV7-9 and TRBJ2-7; TCRdb proposes TRBD2, but this gene call is untestable without DNA. The germline gives CDR1 SEHNR, CDR2 FQNEAQ (reference sequence). The CDR3 is 17 residues long. The CDR3 reads CASSPRVASGSLYEQYF.